The 8 T cell receptor beta chains presented below share a single source sample, sequenced in a study of T cell repertoires in cytomegalovirus infection. Their cognate antigens are unknown. TCRdb reprocessed the reads via MiXCR and lists one record per CDR3 protein. The table includes hundreds of thousands of distinct CDR3 sequences, around a third detected once. Sequencing used cultured PBMCs, obtained from culture after CMV antigen stimulation. These TCRs come from a human donor in good health (CMV status not recorded). Some clones in this sample may be carry-over from other donors' samples.

This chain links TRBV9 with TRBJ1-4; D unresolved. Germline loops: CDR1 SGDLS, CDR2 YYNGEE. This CDR3 region has 15 residues. V lost 0 bases and J 10 bases, leaving 16 bases between the germline ends. The CDR3 spells CASSVGVRDGAKLFF. Here the CDR3 DNA reads TGTGCCAGCAGCGTAGGTGTGAGAGATGGCGCAAAACTGTTTTTT.

This chain joins TRBV24-1 and TRBJ2-3; TRBD1 matches 9 bases. The V gene's germline CDR1 is KGHDR and CDR2 SFDVKD. With V trimmed by 1 base and J by 2 bases, 6 bases remained unmatched. This CDR3 region has 17 residues. CDR3 in amino acids: CATSDFGQGIFTDTQYF. Here the CDR3 DNA reads TGTGCCACCAGTGATTTTGGACAGGGGATTTTCACAGATACGCAGTATTTT.

This chain connects TRBV19 to TRBJ2-1; the D gene is possibly TRBD2 (5 bases). Trimming cost V 3 bases and J 8 bases, with 11 bases left between them. Germline assignment: CDR1 LNHDA and CDR2 SQIVND (reference sequence). The CDR3 runs 13 residues. The CDR3 here is CASSMGGLDEQFF. The DNA of the CDR3 is TGTGCCAGTAGTATGGGCGGGTTGGATGAGCAGTTCTTC.

Only a few counts were recorded for this clonotype. V usage is TRBV7-2 and J usage is TRBJ2-5, with D perhaps TRBD1 (6 bases). Germline V gene data show CDR1 as SGHTA and CDR2 as FQGNSA. The CDR3 loop spans 14 amino acids. The V and J ends lost 5 bases and 2 bases respectively, with 12 bases between them. CDR3 residues: CASSPKGGQETQYF. The CDR3 DNA reads TGTGCCAGCAGCCCTAAAGGGGGTCAAGAGACCCAGTACTTC.

J is TRBJ1-2 and V is TRBV10-1; D gene unclear. CDR3 size: 12 residues. Trimming stripped 4 bases from V and 7 bases from J, with 10 bases between. Germline V gives CDR1 WNHNN, CDR2 SYGVQD (reference sequence). The CDR3 sequence: CASSVRTFGYTF. In nucleotides, the CDR3 is TGCGCCAGCAGTGTAAGGACGTTTGGCTACACCTTC.

This rearrangement joins TRBV5-1 to TRBJ2-7; 7 bases map to TRBD1. With 4 bases clipped from V and 4 bases from J, the junction kept 14 bases outside the gene matches. The CDR3 is 16 residues long. Germline CDR1 SGHRS, CDR2 YFSETQ. DNA for the CDR3: TGCGCCAGCAGCGTAGAAGGGGGCGCCGGATCTTACGAGCAGTACTTC. Translating gives CASSVEGGAGSYEQYF.

V gene TRBV12-3 or TRBV12-4 combines with J gene TRBJ1-1, with unresolved D. Deletions cut 3 bases from V and 7 bases from J, with 6 bases between. CDR3 length: 11 residues. The CDR3 DNA follows: TGTGCCAGCAGTTTGTTCAATGAAGCTTTCTTT. Amino acids: CASSLFNEAFF.

The chain employs TRBV20-1 and TRBJ1-5, with no clear D. This CDR3 spans 13 amino acids. The germline gives CDR1 DFQATT, CDR2 SNEGSKA (reference sequence). V was shortened by 4 bases and J by 0 bases, with 7 bases between the two germline ends. In nucleotides, the CDR3 is TGCAGTGCTACGGGATATAGCAATCAGCCCCAGCATTTT. Translated: CSATGYSNQPQHF.